This is a list of T cell receptor beta chains from one sample in a study of molecular identifiers for immune sequencing clone quantification. TCRdb itself ran the PCR reads through MiXCR, one entry per CDR3 protein. The data show about 510,000 distinct CDR3 sequences, with over 20% seen just once and about 0.8% held by the top ten. The sample was naive CD8+ T cells from blood, with Jurkat cell RNA spiked in. All receptors come from a human donor in good health. Some libraries in this study had Jurkat cell RNA spiked in. Both conserved end residues are part of each CDR3. The D gene is left open where the match is weak. Clone size is shown for a subset of rows, as once, few, many or a class of expanded clone.

j_call: TRBJ2-1; d_call: -; cdr3_length: 17; clone_size: -; v_call: TRBV18; cdr3_aa: CASRSSGGRGTLNEQFF; cdr3_nt: TGTGCCAGCCGCAGTTCAGGTGGCAGGGGTACCCTCAATGAGCAGTTCTTC
j_call: TRBJ2-1; d_call: -; cdr3_length: 13; clone_size: few; v_call: TRBV27; cdr3_aa: CASRRKPFDEQFF; cdr3_nt: TGTGCCAGCAGACGTAAACCCTTCGATGAGCAGTTCTTC
j_call: TRBJ2-1; d_call: -; cdr3_length: 13; clone_size: -; v_call: TRBV6-5; cdr3_aa: CASRSRDSYEQFF; cdr3_nt: TGTGCCAGCAGGAGCAGGGACTCCTACGAGCAGTTCTTC
j_call: TRBJ2-7; d_call: TRBD2; cdr3_length: 15; clone_size: -; v_call: TRBV6-2/TRBV6-3; cdr3_aa: CASNPLTSGSHEQYF; cdr3_nt: TGTGCCAGCAATCCTCTAACTAGCGGGAGTCACGAGCAGTACTTC
j_call: TRBJ2-3; d_call: TRBD2; cdr3_length: 18; clone_size: few; v_call: TRBV7-6; cdr3_aa: CASSLVLAGASGTDTQYF; cdr3_nt: TGTGCCAGCAGCTTAGTCTTAGCGGGGGCCTCAGGCACAGATACGCAGTATTTT
j_call: TRBJ2-3; d_call: -; cdr3_length: 13; clone_size: -; v_call: TRBV5-1; cdr3_aa: CASSLGPWDTQYF; cdr3_nt: TGCGCCAGCAGCCTGGGACCTTGGGATACGCAGTATTTT
j_call: TRBJ1-1; d_call: -; cdr3_length: 13; clone_size: many; v_call: TRBV27; cdr3_aa: CASSLAENTEAFF; cdr3_nt: TGTGCCAGCAGCTTGGCGGAGAACACTGAAGCTTTCTTT
j_call: TRBJ2-3; d_call: -; cdr3_length: 14; clone_size: -; v_call: TRBV27; cdr3_aa: CASSPSTSTDTQYF; cdr3_nt: TGTGCCAGCAGTCCCTCCACTAGCACAGATACGCAGTATTTT
j_call: TRBJ2-3; d_call: -; cdr3_length: 14; clone_size: once; v_call: TRBV30; cdr3_aa: CAWSVTTITDTQYF; cdr3_nt: TGTGCCTGGAGTGTTACTACCATCACAGATACGCAGTATTTT
j_call: TRBJ2-3; d_call: TRBD2; cdr3_length: 18; clone_size: many; v_call: TRBV7-9; cdr3_aa: CASSHKSGLAGEEDTQYF; cdr3_nt: TGTGCCAGCAGCCATAAAAGTGGACTAGCGGGAGAGGAGGATACGCAGTATTTT
j_call: TRBJ2-1; d_call: TRBD2; cdr3_length: 15; clone_size: few; v_call: TRBV30; cdr3_aa: CAWSYLAGGYNEQFF; cdr3_nt: TGTGCCTGGAGTTATCTAGCGGGAGGTTACAATGAGCAGTTCTTC
j_call: TRBJ2-1; d_call: TRBD2; cdr3_length: 16; clone_size: -; v_call: TRBV12-3/TRBV12-4; cdr3_aa: CASSPTGGVTYNEQFF; cdr3_nt: TGTGCCAGCAGCCCGACCGGGGGGGTCACCTACAATGAGCAGTTCTTC
j_call: TRBJ2-5; d_call: -; cdr3_length: 15; clone_size: -; v_call: TRBV11-3; cdr3_aa: CASSPGVGWQETQYF; cdr3_nt: TGTGCCAGCAGCCCCGGGGTTGGGTGGCAAGAGACCCAGTACTTC
j_call: TRBJ2-2; d_call: -; cdr3_length: 12; clone_size: many; v_call: TRBV5-5; cdr3_aa: CASGSNTGELFF; cdr3_nt: TGTGCGAGCGGGTCGAACACCGGGGAGCTGTTTTTT
j_call: TRBJ2-7; d_call: TRBD2; cdr3_length: 15; clone_size: -; v_call: TRBV30; cdr3_aa: CAWSLGLAPTYEQYF; cdr3_nt: TGTGCCTGGAGCCTTGGACTAGCCCCTACCTACGAGCAGTACTTC
j_call: TRBJ1-5; d_call: -; cdr3_length: 14; clone_size: -; v_call: TRBV30; cdr3_aa: CAWSPGFGNQPQHF; cdr3_nt: TGTGCCTGGAGCCCGGGTTTCGGGAATCAGCCCCAGCATTTT
j_call: TRBJ2-7; d_call: -; cdr3_length: 12; clone_size: few; v_call: TRBV7-2; cdr3_aa: CASGIRGSEQYF; cdr3_nt: TGTGCCAGCGGCATTAGGGGGAGCGAGCAGTACTTC
j_call: TRBJ2-2; d_call: -; cdr3_length: 14; clone_size: many; v_call: TRBV12-3/TRBV12-4; cdr3_aa: CASTLLVGAGELFF; cdr3_nt: TGTGCCAGCACCCTTCTGGTCGGTGCCGGGGAGCTGTTTTTT
j_call: TRBJ2-7; d_call: TRBD2; cdr3_length: 15; clone_size: many; v_call: TRBV9; cdr3_aa: CASSVAAGGHYEQYF; cdr3_nt: TGTGCCAGCAGCGTAGCTGCGGGAGGCCACTACGAGCAGTACTTC
j_call: TRBJ1-2; d_call: TRBD1; cdr3_length: 16; clone_size: -; v_call: TRBV19; cdr3_aa: CASSIDLQGAGYGYTF; cdr3_nt: TGTGCCAGTAGTATAGATTTACAGGGGGCCGGCTATGGCTACACCTTC
j_call: TRBJ2-7; d_call: -; cdr3_length: 16; clone_size: -; v_call: TRBV6-2/TRBV6-3; cdr3_aa: CASRTWVAASSYKQYF; cdr3_nt: TGTGCCAGCAGAACCTGGGTAGCGGCTAGCTCCTACAAGCAGTACTTC
j_call: TRBJ1-5; d_call: TRBD1; cdr3_length: 15; clone_size: -; v_call: TRBV28; cdr3_aa: CAGSWPGGGTGPQHF; cdr3_nt: TGTGCCGGCAGTTGGCCAGGGGGCGGGACGGGGCCCCAGCATTTT
j_call: TRBJ1-1; d_call: -; cdr3_length: 14; clone_size: many; v_call: TRBV7-9; cdr3_aa: CASRGTGSNTEAFF; cdr3_nt: TGTGCCAGCAGGGGTACAGGGTCGAACACTGAAGCTTTCTTT
j_call: TRBJ2-3; d_call: -; cdr3_length: 14; clone_size: -; v_call: TRBV4-3; cdr3_aa: CASGSRGSTDTQYF; cdr3_nt: TGCGCCAGCGGGTCTCGCGGGAGCACAGATACGCAGTATTTT
j_call: TRBJ2-7; d_call: -; cdr3_length: 15; clone_size: -; v_call: TRBV7-9; cdr3_aa: CASSFLGVERYEQYF; cdr3_nt: TGTGCCAGCAGCTTCCTGGGAGTAGAGAGGTACGAGCAGTACTTC
j_call: TRBJ1-3; d_call: -; cdr3_length: 19; clone_size: many; v_call: TRBV4-3; cdr3_aa: CASSQVLRRQSYSGNTIYF; cdr3_nt: TGCGCCAGCAGCCAAGTATTAAGGAGACAGTCCTACTCTGGAAACACCATATATTTT
j_call: TRBJ1-3; d_call: -; cdr3_length: 14; clone_size: many; v_call: TRBV12-3/TRBV12-4; cdr3_aa: CASRGWQGLNTIYF; cdr3_nt: TGTGCCAGCAGAGGTTGGCAGGGGCTGAACACCATATATTTT
j_call: TRBJ2-2; d_call: -; cdr3_length: 14; clone_size: many; v_call: TRBV6-5; cdr3_aa: CASSPGQYTGELFF; cdr3_nt: TGTGCCAGCAGTCCAGGACAGTACACCGGGGAGCTGTTTTTT
j_call: TRBJ2-1; d_call: TRBD2; cdr3_length: 16; clone_size: -; v_call: TRBV7-3; cdr3_aa: CASSPSSSGINSEQFF; cdr3_nt: TGTGCCAGCAGCCCGTCGTCTAGCGGGATAAACAGTGAGCAGTTCTTC
j_call: TRBJ2-7; d_call: TRBD2; cdr3_length: 15; clone_size: many; v_call: TRBV4-3; cdr3_aa: CASSQDGLAEYEQYF; cdr3_nt: TGCGCCAGCAGCCAAGATGGGCTAGCGGAGTACGAGCAGTACTTC
j_call: TRBJ2-1; d_call: -; cdr3_length: 14; clone_size: -; v_call: TRBV7-9; cdr3_aa: CASTNQSSYNEQFF; cdr3_nt: TGTGCCAGCACAAACCAGAGCTCCTACAATGAGCAGTTCTTC